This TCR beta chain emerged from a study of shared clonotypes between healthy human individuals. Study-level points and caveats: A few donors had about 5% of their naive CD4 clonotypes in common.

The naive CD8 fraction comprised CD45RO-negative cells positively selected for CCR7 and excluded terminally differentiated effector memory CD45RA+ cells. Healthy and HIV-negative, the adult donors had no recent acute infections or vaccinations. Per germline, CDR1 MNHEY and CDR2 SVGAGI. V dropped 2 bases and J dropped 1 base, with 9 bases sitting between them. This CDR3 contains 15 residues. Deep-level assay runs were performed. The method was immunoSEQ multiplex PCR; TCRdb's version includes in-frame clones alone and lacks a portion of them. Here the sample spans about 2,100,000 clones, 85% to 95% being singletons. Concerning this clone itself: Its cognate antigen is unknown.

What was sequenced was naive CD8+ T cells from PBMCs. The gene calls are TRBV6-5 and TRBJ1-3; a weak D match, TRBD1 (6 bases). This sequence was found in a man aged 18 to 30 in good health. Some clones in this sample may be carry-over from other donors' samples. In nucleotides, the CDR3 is TGTGCCAGCAGTTACGGGGGGGCTTCTGGAAACACCATATATTTT. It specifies CASSYGGASGNTIYF.